This T cell receptor (beta chain) was obtained from a study of blood T cell repertoires in COVID-19. Study in general: COVID-19 samples from acute and convalescent phases originated in the United States, Italy and Spain. T cells, B-cell-depleted T cells, or PBMCs supplied cDNA or gDNA.

Germline loops: CDR1 SGHVS, CDR2 FQNEAQ. CDR3 length: 16 amino acids. V was shortened by 5 bases and J by 2 bases, with 16 bases between the two germline ends. Patients at the Seattle site were enrolled during active infection and followed longitudinally. How the authors handled the data: Amplification from reference gene primers served as the basis for estimated nucleated cell counts. This table comes from immunoSEQ multiplex PCR, and its TCRdb copy is limited to in-frame clones, with some not included. V, J and clone size derive from that table, while D and trimming were established from the DNA sequence. The sample records fewer than 500,000 clones, about 90% being singletons.

This sequence originates from a man aged 18 to 30 with COVID-19, enrolled during active disease. Sequenced sample: peripheral blood. The rearrangement joins TRBV7-8 to TRBJ1-3; D is possibly TRBD1 (6 bases). The CDR3 reads CASSRTGTRTGNTIYF. CDR3 sequence (DNA): TGTGCCAGCAGCCGGACCGGGACAAGGACTGGAAACACCATATATTTT.